This T cell receptor beta chain emerged from a study of CD8 T cells in Susac syndrome. After extraction with the RNeasy kit, about 0.45 to 1 ug of the RNA was reverse transcribed using random hexamers. Via MiXCR, TCRdb re-called the immunoSEQ multiplex PCR reads, giving one row per CDR3 protein. This table has approximately 160,000 distinct CDR3 sequences, roughly 93% appearing once. CDR1 and CDR2 from the germline V gene are SGHAT and FQNNGV. This CDR3 has 16 residues. Between the trimmed V and J ends, which lost 3 bases and 0 bases, there was a span of 12 bases. Sequences were obtained from CD4+ T cells from PBMCs. The chain links TRBV11-2 to TRBJ2-1, with D tentatively TRBD2 (5 bases). The clonotype was recovered from a human donor in good health. CDR3 in amino acids: CASSLRLLSSYNEQFF. The CDR3 DNA reads as TGTGCCAGCAGCTTGAGACTACTCAGCTCCTACAATGAGCAGTTCTTC.